These 2 T cell receptor beta chains share one sample of origin, sequenced in a study of shared clonotypes between healthy human individuals. The protocol was immunoSEQ multiplex PCR, while the TCRdb copy is restricted to in-frame clones and leaves out a portion. The data show about 2.3 million clones, around 93% seen once. Source material: naive CD4+ T cells from PBMCs. Subset in this sample: CD45RA+ positively selected. These receptors were collected from a man in his late teens or twenties in good health. Some clones in this sample may be carry-over from other donors' samples.

The V call is TRBV14, the J call TRBJ2-7; no clear D gene. The CDR3 loop spans 15 amino acids. Germline-derived CDR1 and CDR2 are SGHDN and FVKESK. Trimming pared 1 base from V and 2 bases from J, leaving 12 bases between. The DNA for the CDR3 is TGTGCCAGCAGCCAAGGGTTTTCAGGAGCCTACGAGCAGTACTTC. Its translation is CASSQGFSGAYEQYF.

The genes are TRBV10-3 and TRBJ2-5; 7 positions agree with TRBD1. The CDR3 runs 12 residues. The ends lost 10 bases at V and 3 bases at J; junction bases unmatched: 5. The germline V gene has CDR1 ENHRY and CDR2 SYGVKD. In nucleotides, the CDR3 is TGTGCCACGGGACAGCCTGAAGAGACCCAGTACTTC. Translation gives CATGQPEETQYF.